This T cell receptor (beta chain) was recorded in a study of blood T cell repertoires in COVID-19. Across the study: The samples span acute and convalescent COVID-19 from the United States, Italy and Spain. Sample material is recorded as cDNA or gDNA derived from T cells, B-cell-depleted T cells, or PBMCs.

In the source study's methods: Reference gene primer amplification gave estimated nucleated cell counts. Method: immunoSEQ multiplex PCR; TCRdb's copy keeps in-frame clones and lacks some. That table is the source of V, J and clone size, and D and trimming were worked out from the DNA. Here the sample spans 60,000 to 85,000 clones, about 82% being singletons. The CDR3 extends over 15 amino acids. CDR1 is SGHRS, CDR2 YFSETQ, per germline. V shed 3 bases, J shed 8 bases, and the junction held 5 bases outside the gene matches. The chain is built from TRBV5-1 and TRBJ2-1, with 13 positions matching TRBD2. This TCR derives from a woman in her sixties or seventies with acute or convalescent COVID-19. Sequencing was done on a sample of peripheral blood. The CDR3: CASSSTSGGQYEQFF. The CDR3 bases are TGCGCCAGCAGCTCGACTAGCGGGGGGCAATATGAGCAGTTCTTC.